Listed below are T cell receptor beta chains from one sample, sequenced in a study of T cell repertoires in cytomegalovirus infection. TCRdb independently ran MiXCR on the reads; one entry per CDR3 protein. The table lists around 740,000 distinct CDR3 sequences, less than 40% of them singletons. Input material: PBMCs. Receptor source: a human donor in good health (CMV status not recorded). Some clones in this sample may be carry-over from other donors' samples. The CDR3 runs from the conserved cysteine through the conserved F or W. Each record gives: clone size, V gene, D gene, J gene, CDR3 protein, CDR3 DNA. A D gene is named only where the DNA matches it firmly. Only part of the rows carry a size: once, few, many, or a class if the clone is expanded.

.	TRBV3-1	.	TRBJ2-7	CASSQALVGNEQYF	TGTGCCAGCAGTCAGGCCCTCGTTGGGAACGAGCAGTACTTC
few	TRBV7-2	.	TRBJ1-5	CASSLGGSEQPQHF	TGTGCCAGCAGCTTAGGGGGGAGTGAGCAGCCCCAGCATTTT
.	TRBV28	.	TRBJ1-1	CASSEYRRNTEAFF	TGTGCCAGCAGCGAATACCGGAGGAACACTGAAGCTTTCTTT
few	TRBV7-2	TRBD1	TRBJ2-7	CASSSGQGASYEQYF	TGTGCCAGCAGCTCAGGACAGGGGGCCTCCTACGAGCAGTACTTC
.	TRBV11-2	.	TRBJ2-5	CASTEERGWGETQYF	TGTGCCAGCACCGAGGAGAGGGGTTGGGGAGAGACCCAGTACTTC
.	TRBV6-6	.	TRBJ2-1	CASSPTSSYNEQFF	TGTGCCAGCAGCCCTACAAGCTCCTACAATGAGCAGTTCTTC
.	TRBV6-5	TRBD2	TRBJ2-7	CASSYSGTSHTSYEQYF	TGTGCCAGCAGTTACTCCGGGACTAGCCATACGTCCTACGAGCAGTACTTC
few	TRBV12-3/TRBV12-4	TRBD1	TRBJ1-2	CASRYSTGYNYGYTF	TGTGCCAGCAGGTACTCGACAGGGTACAACTATGGCTACACCTTC
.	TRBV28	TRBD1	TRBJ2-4	CASRAQGVAKNIQYF	TGTGCCAGCAGGGCTCAGGGGGTAGCCAAAAACATTCAGTACTTC
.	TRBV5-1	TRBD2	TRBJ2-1	CASSLAPGTSGISYNEQFF	TGCGCCAGCAGCTTGGCACCCGGGACTAGCGGGATATCGTACAATGAGCAGTTCTTC
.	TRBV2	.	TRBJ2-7	CASTLTGTPDF	TGTGCCAGCACTCTGACGGGCACGCCGGACTTC
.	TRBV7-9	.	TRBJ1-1	CASSLAQGSEAFF	TGTGCCAGCAGCTTAGCCCAAGGGAGTGAGGCTTTCTTT
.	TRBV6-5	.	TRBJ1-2	CASRVQQGPNYVYTF	TGTGCCAGCAGAGTGCAACAGGGCCCTAACTATGTCTACACCTTC
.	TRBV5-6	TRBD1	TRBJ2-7	CASSLIPRTGSYEQYF	TGTGCCAGCAGCTTGATACCGAGGACAGGGTCCTACGAGCAGTACTTC
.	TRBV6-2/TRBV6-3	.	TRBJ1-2	CASLRGTPSYGYTF	TGTGCCAGCTTGAGGGGCACACCAAGTTACGGCTACACCTTC
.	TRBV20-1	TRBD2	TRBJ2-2	CSASSGVHTGELFF	TGCAGTGCTAGTAGCGGGGTTCACACCGGGGAGCTGTTTTTT
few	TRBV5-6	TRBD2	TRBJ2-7	CASSQIVAGVVEQYF	TGTGCCAGCAGCCAAATTGTAGCGGGGGTTGTCGAGCAGTACTTC
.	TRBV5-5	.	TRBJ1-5	CASSLDSVYQPQHF	TGTGCCAGCAGCTTGGACAGTGTGTATCAGCCCCAGCATTTT
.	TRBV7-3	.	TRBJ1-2	CASTRPNYGYTF	TGTGCCAGCACCCGGCCCAACTATGGCTACACCTTC
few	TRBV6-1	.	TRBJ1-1	CASRVGRLNTEAFF	TGTGCCAGCAGGGTGGGCCGTCTGAACACTGAAGCTTTCTTT
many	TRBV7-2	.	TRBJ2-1	CASSLAGGRHEQFF	TGTGCCAGCAGCTTAGCGGGGGGGCGGCATGAGCAGTTCTTC
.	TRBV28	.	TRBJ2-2	CASMGREGLIKGELFF	TGTGCCAGCATGGGGCGAGAGGGACTCATCAAGGGGGAGCTGTTTTTT
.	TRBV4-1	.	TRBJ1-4	CASSSETVNEKLFF	TGCGCCAGCAGCTCGGAGACGGTTAATGAAAAACTGTTTTTT
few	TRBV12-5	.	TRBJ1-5	CASGLVRGSGNQPQHF	TGTGCTAGTGGTTTGGTACGGGGAAGTGGGAATCAGCCCCAGCATTTT
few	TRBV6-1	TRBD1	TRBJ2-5	CASSQNTGVGRETQYF	TGTGCCAGCAGTCAAAACACAGGGGTTGGTCGGGAGACCCAGTACTTC
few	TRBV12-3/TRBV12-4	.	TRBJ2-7	CASSLVVNEQYF	TGTGCCAGCAGTTTAGTCGTAAACGAGCAGTACTTC
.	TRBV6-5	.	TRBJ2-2	CASSSSPVPNTGELFF	TGTGCCAGCAGTTCCTCCCCAGTCCCGAACACCGGGGAGCTGTTTTTT
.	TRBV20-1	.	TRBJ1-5	CSARDWGVNQPQHF	TGCAGTGCTAGAGATTGGGGGGTTAATCAGCCCCAGCATTTT
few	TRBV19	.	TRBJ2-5	CASIGGVGETQYF	TGTGCCAGTATCGGAGGGGTCGGGGAGACCCAGTACTTC
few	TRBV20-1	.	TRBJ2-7	CSASVRILPVNHEQYF	TGCAGTGCCTCTGTAAGGATACTCCCGGTGAATCACGAGCAGTACTTC
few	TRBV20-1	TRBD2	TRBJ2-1	CSARDDVASGRDNNEQFF	TGCAGTGCTAGAGACGACGTTGCTAGCGGGAGAGATAACAATGAGCAGTTCTTC
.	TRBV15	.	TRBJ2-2	CATSRDRTANTGELFF	TGTGCCACCAGCAGAGATAGGACAGCTAACACCGGGGAGCTGTTTTTT
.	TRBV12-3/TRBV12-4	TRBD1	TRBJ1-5	CASSPGQLQPQHF	TGTGCCAGCAGTCCGGGACAGCTTCAGCCCCAGCATTTT
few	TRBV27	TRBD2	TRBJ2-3	CASGTRGGTDTQYF	TGTGCCAGCGGTACGCGGGGGGGGACAGATACGCAGTATTTT
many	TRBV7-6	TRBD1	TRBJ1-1	CASSLGQGELNTEAFF	TGTGCCAGCAGCTTAGGGCAGGGGGAATTGAACACTGAAGCTTTCTTT
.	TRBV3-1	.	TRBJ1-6	CASSPSGNSPLHF	TGTGCCAGCAGCCCGTCCGGTAATTCACCCCTCCACTTT
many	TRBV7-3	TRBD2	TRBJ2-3	CASSQGLAGASTDTQYF	TGTGCCAGCAGCCAGGGACTAGCGGGGGCTAGCACAGATACGCAGTATTTT
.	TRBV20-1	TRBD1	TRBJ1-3	CSARGRANPGQPSSGNTIYF	TGCAGTGCTAGAGGAAGGGCGAACCCGGGACAGCCGTCCTCTGGAAACACCATATATTTT
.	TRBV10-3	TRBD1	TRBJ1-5	CAISGRAGGGQPQHF	TGTGCCATCAGTGGGAGGGCAGGGGGAGGTCAGCCCCAGCATTTT
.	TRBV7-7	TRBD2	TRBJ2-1	CASSASGTSFNEQFF	TGTGCTAGCAGCGCAAGCGGGACTAGCTTCAATGAGCAGTTCTTC
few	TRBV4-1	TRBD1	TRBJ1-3	CASRRTGGNHEVAGNTIYF	TGCGCCAGCAGACGGACAGGGGGAAATCACGAGGTCGCTGGAAACACCATATATTTT
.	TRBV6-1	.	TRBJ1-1	CASSTQRETEAFF	TGTGCCAGCAGTACTCAGAGGGAAACTGAAGCTTTCTTT
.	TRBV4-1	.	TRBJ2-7	CASSQEVGRSYEQYF	TGTGCCAGCAGCCAAGAGGTAGGCCGAAGTTACGAGCAGTACTTC
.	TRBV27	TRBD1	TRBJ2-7	CASGTVNSYEQYF	TGTGCCAGCGGGACAGTTAACTCCTACGAGCAGTACTTC
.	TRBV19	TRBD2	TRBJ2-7	CASSSTPGTSDDYEQYF	TGTGCCAGTAGTAGTACCCCCGGGACTAGCGACGACTACGAGCAGTACTTC
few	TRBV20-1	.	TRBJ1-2	CSAKPGVGHGYTF	TGCAGTGCTAAACCAGGCGTAGGGCATGGCTACACCTTC
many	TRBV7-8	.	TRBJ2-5	CASSSPKETQYF	TGTGCCAGCAGCTCTCCAAAAGAGACCCAGTACTTC